These 25 T cell receptor beta chains share one sample of origin, sequenced in a study of control samples from healthy donors and cancer patients. The method was immunoSEQ multiplex PCR; TCRdb's version includes in-frame clones alone and lacks a portion of them. The sample records 150,000 or so clones, about 93% being singletons. The sample consisted of blood. The receptor source for this set is a woman in her 30s in good health.

The chain joins TRBV5-1 to TRBJ2-7; tentative D call: TRBD1 (5 bases). The CDR3 is 16 residues long. The V gene's germline CDR1 is SGHRS and CDR2 YFSETQ. With 1 base removed from V and 3 bases from J, the gap between germline ends came to 17 bases. The CDR3, as DNA: TGCGCCAGCAGCTTGCAGCCCCGAGACAGTTTCTACGAGCAGTACTTC. This gives the protein CASSLQPRDSFYEQYF.

The chain joins TRBV28 to TRBJ1-2; D is possibly TRBD1 (5 bases). Germline values: CDR1 MDHEN, CDR2 SYDVKM. Trimming removed 3 bases at V and 5 bases at J, with 19 bases between. The CDR3 has 16 amino acids. The CDR3 loop is CASSFYPGREGYGYTF. DNA for the CDR3: TGTGCCAGCAGTTTTTATCCAGGCAGGGAGGGGTATGGCTACACCTTC.

The J gene is TRBJ1-3, the V gene TRBV14, with D hard to call. The ends were cut back, 1 base at V and 2 bases at J, with 6 bases in the middle. Looked up from germline, CDR1 is SGHDN and CDR2 is FVKESK. The CDR3 consists of 14 residues. The CDR3 region is CASSQGGAGNTIYF. CDR3 DNA: TGTGCCAGCAGCCAAGGCGGGGCTGGAAACACCATATATTTT. Full variable domain (missing parts from reference TRBV14 and TRBJ1-3): EAGVTQFPSHSVIEKGQTVTLRCDPISGHDNLYWYRRVMGKEIKFLLHFVKESKQDESGMPNNRFLAERTGGTYSTLKVQPAELEDSGVYFCASSQGGAGNTIYFGEGSWLTVV.

V is TRBV29-1 and J is TRBJ2-5; tentatively, D is TRBD2 (6 bases). Germline loops: CDR1 SQVTM, CDR2 ANQGSEA. Trimming shortened V by 2 bases and J by 5 bases, and 21 bases separated the two germline ends. The CDR3 has 16 amino acids. The CDR3 sequence: CSVETMAGPLGETQYF. CDR3 DNA: TGCAGCGTTGAAACTATGGCGGGACCTCTCGGGGAGACCCAGTACTTC.

The chain joins TRBV29-1 to TRBJ1-1; 7 bases agree with TRBD1. This CDR3 is 13 amino acids long. V dropped 7 bases and J dropped 4; count of bases not matched to a gene: 9. The germline V gene encodes CDR1 SQVTM and CDR2 ANQGSEA. In DNA, the CDR3 is TGCAGCGATTTACAGGGGTTAGCCACTGAAGCTTTCTTT. Encoded protein: CSDLQGLATEAFF.

The rearrangement uses TRBV7-8 and TRBJ2-3, with D possibly TRBD2 on 6 matching bases. Germline loops: CDR1 SGHVS, CDR2 FQNEAQ. The CDR3 sequence is 13 residues long. This chain's CDR3 is CAVRARELDTQYF. In nucleotides, the CDR3 is TGTGCGGTTAGGGCCCGGGAGCTGGATACGCAGTATTTT.

The chain is built from TRBV20-1 and TRBJ2-1; a possible D gene is TRBD2 (5 bases). This CDR3 contains 11 residues. Per germline, CDR1 DFQATT and CDR2 SNEGSKA (reference sequence). The V gene lost 5 bases and the J gene lost 8 bases, with 10 bases spanning the gap. The CDR3 here is CSARRGHEQFF. Here the CDR3 DNA reads TGCAGTGCTCGGCGCGGGCATGAGCAGTTCTTC.

This chain joins TRBV12-5 and TRBJ2-7; D is uncertain. The CDR3 totals 13 residues. Germline V gives CDR1 LGHNT, CDR2 FRNRAP. The germline V and J ends were trimmed by 3 bases and 7 bases, with 13 bases remaining between them. The CDR3 coding sequence is TGTGCTAGTGGTTTAGCTGCAGCAGCGGAGCAGTACTTC. Its translation is CASGLAAAAEQYF.

This clone has just a few counts. This chain links TRBV30 with TRBJ2-1, with D hard to call. Germline values: CDR1 GTSNPN, CDR2 SVGIG (reference sequence). Between the trimmed V and J ends, which lost 0 bases and 6 bases, there was a span of 3 bases. This CDR3 region has 11 residues. The CDR3 reads CAWSVGNEQFF. The CDR3 region has the DNA TGTGCCTGGAGTGTCGGCAATGAGCAGTTCTTC.

The rearrangement uses TRBV28 and TRBJ2-1; 9 nucleotides line up with TRBD1. The germline V gene encodes CDR1 MDHEN and CDR2 SYDVKM. This CDR3 is built from 16 residues. Trimming removed 1 base from V and 6 bases from J; junction bases left unmatched: 7. Here the CDR3 reads CASSLSRTGAFNEQFF. CDR3 nucleotides: TGTGCCAGCAGTTTATCAAGGACAGGGGCATTCAATGAGCAGTTCTTC.

This chain connects TRBV11-1 to TRBJ2-6; D may be TRBD1 (6 bases). V dropped 10 bases and J dropped 2 bases, with 12 bases sitting between them. The CDR3 consists of 14 residues. The germline CDR1 and CDR2 sequences are SGHAT and FQDESV (reference sequence). CDR3 amino acids: CATTYRAGANVLTF. The CDR3 DNA sequence: TGTGCCACCACTTACAGGGCTGGGGCCAACGTCCTGACTTTC.

This clone occurred a few times. The DNA for the CDR3 is TGTGCCAGCAGCGTAGGCGTCTTCTCCTACGAGCAGTACTTC. Translated, it gives CASSVGVFSYEQYF. The chain recombines TRBV9 with TRBJ2-7; no clear D gene. Germline loops: CDR1 SGDLS, CDR2 YYNGEE. The CDR3 spans 14 residues. The V end lost 0 bases, the J end lost 0 bases, and 7 bases lay between the germline ends. Full variable domain (remainder filled in from reference TRBV9 and TRBJ2-7): DSGVTQTPKHLITATGQRVTLRCSPRSGDLSVYWYQQSLDQGLQFLIQYYNGEERAKGNILERFSAQQFPDLHSELNLSSLELGDSALYFCASSVGVFSYEQYFGPGTRLTVT.

The rearrangement uses TRBV10-3 and TRBJ2-7, with 7 bases aligning to TRBD2. The CDR3 is 12 amino acids. V was clipped by 4 bases and J by 3 bases; unmatched bases: 0. The germline CDR1 and CDR2 sequences are ENHRY and SYGVKD. The CDR3 reads CAISGGSYEQYF. The CDR3 DNA sequence: TGTGCCATCAGTGGCGGGAGCTACGAGCAGTACTTC.

The V and J genes are TRBV20-1 and TRBJ2-7; possibly TRBD1 for D (6 bases). CDR1 and CDR2 from the germline V gene are DFQATT and SNEGSKA (reference sequence). V was cut by 3 bases and J by 4 bases, with 10 bases left in between. The CDR3 covers 12 residues. The CDR3 is CSASWDTYEQYF. CDR3 coding DNA: TGCAGTGCTAGTTGGGACACTTACGAGCAGTACTTC.

DNA of the CDR3: TGCGCCAGCAGCTTCCGACAGGGGAGGCCCTACGAGCAGTACTTC. Its translation: CASSFRQGRPYEQYF. The V call is TRBV5-1, the J call TRBJ2-7, with TRBD1 identical over 8 bases. This CDR3 region has 15 residues. V lost 2 bases, J lost 2 bases, and 6 bases stayed unmatched. Germline CDR1 SGHRS, CDR2 YFSETQ.

Comment on this clone: The same CDR3 also results from other DNA sequences found in this sample. V is TRBV7-9 and J is TRBJ2-7; TRBD2 matches at 7 bases. CDR3 length equals 15 residues. Losses at the gene ends were 5 bases for V and 2 bases for J; bases not matched to a gene: 9. Germline V gives CDR1 SEHNR, CDR2 FQNEAQ (reference sequence). Here the CDR3 DNA reads TGTGCCAGCAGCAATAGGGGTGCGGGGGCCTACGAGCAGTACTTC. Its translation is CASSNRGAGAYEQYF.

The gene calls are TRBV3-1 (or the pseudogene TRBV3-2) and TRBJ1-6; 8 nucleotides match TRBD1. The germline CDR1 and CDR2 sequences are LGHDT and YNNKEL (reference sequence). This CDR3 is built from 17 residues. V shed 0 bases, J shed 6 bases, and the junction held 7 bases outside the gene matches. The CDR3 DNA reads TGTGCCAGCAGCCAAGATAAGACCAGGGGGCTTAATTCACCCCTCCACTTT. It is translated as CASSQDKTRGLNSPLHF.

About this clone: This sample also contains other DNA sequences that code for the same CDR3. This chain connects TRBV5-1 to TRBJ1-5; possible D gene TRBD1, 6 bases. The CDR3 is made up of 14 amino acids. Per germline, CDR1 SGHRS and CDR2 YFSETQ. The V end lost 0 bases, the J end lost 3 bases, and 7 bases lay between the germline ends. The CDR3 bases are TGCGCCAGCAGCTTGGGACAGGACAATCAGCCCCAGCATTTT. Translated, it gives CASSLGQDNQPQHF.

This clone was detected a few times. This rearrangement joins TRBV2 to TRBJ1-2; D not resolved. This CDR3 contains 14 residues. Germline V gene sequence: CDR1 SNHLY, CDR2 FYNNEI. The V and J ends lost 2 bases and 2 bases respectively, with 9 bases between them. The CDR3 reads CASSEIVGNYGYTF. The CDR3 nucleotides read TGTGCCAGCAGTGAAATCGTGGGGAACTATGGCTACACCTTC.

V and J are TRBV5-1 and TRBJ2-7, with no clear D. CDR1 and CDR2 (germline): SGHRS, YFSETQ. The CDR3 consists of 12 residues. With 4 bases removed from V and 2 bases from J, the gap between germline ends came to 7 bases. The CDR3 reads CASSTQAYEQYF. The CDR3 DNA is TGCGCCAGCAGCACACAAGCCTACGAGCAGTACTTC.

This chain connects TRBV5-8 to TRBJ2-5; TRBD1 matches at 8 bases. Germline CDR1 and CDR2: SGHTS and YDEGEE. V was pared by 4 bases and J by 1 base, with 9 bases of the junction left unmatched. The CDR3 is made up of 16 amino acids. The CDR3 DNA is TGTGCCAGCAGCCGCGGACAGGGAGTGCCCCAAGAGACCCAGTACTTC. Translated: CASSRGQGVPQETQYF.

V is TRBV6-1 and J is TRBJ1-3, with D unresolved. The germline CDR1 and CDR2 sequences are MNHNS and SASEGT. V was cut by 1 base and J by 0 bases, with 10 bases left in between. The CDR3 contains 16 residues. The CDR3 DNA reads TGTGCCAGCAGTGAAGGACTGCTTATCTCTGGAAACACCATATATTTT. It translates to CASSEGLLISGNTIYF.

The rearrangement uses TRBV20-1 and TRBJ2-5; the match to TRBD1 covers 7 bases. The germline V gene has CDR1 DFQATT and CDR2 SNEGSKA (reference sequence). The CDR3 totals 18 residues. Unmatched junction bases numbered 19, after V lost 3 bases and J lost 3 bases. CDR3 coding DNA: TGCAGTGCTAGTCGAGGGGCAGGGGGACGAAGGGGAAAAGAGACCCAGTACTTC. Its translation: CSASRGAGGRRGKETQYF.

J is TRBJ1-4 and V is TRBV5-6; 10 bases fit TRBD1. CDR1 is SGHDT, CDR2 YYEEEE, per germline. CDR3 length equals 16 residues. The V segment lost 4 bases and the J segment 10 bases; nucleotides outside the gene matches: 13. The CDR3: CASSTKGGQGNVKLFF. CDR3 bases: TGTGCCAGCAGCACAAAGGGGGGACAGGGGAACGTAAAACTGTTTTTT. Full variable domain (missing parts from reference TRBV5-6 and TRBJ1-4): DAGVTQSPTHLIKTRGQQVTLRCSPKSGHDTVSWYQQALGQGPQFIFQYYEEEERQRGNFPDRFSGHQFPNYSSELNVNALLLGDSALYLCASSTKGGQGNVKLFFGSGTQLSVL.

The J gene is TRBJ2-1, the V gene TRBV5-1; TRBD1 is a possible D gene (6 bases). With 4 bases removed from V and 6 bases from J, the gap between germline ends came to 14 bases. Germline V lookup: CDR1 SGHRS, CDR2 YFSETQ. The CDR3 totals 14 residues. The CDR3 loop reads CASSETGLGNEQFF. In nucleotides, the CDR3 is TGCGCCAGCAGCGAAACAGGGCTTGGCAATGAGCAGTTCTTC. The complete variable domain, with remaining parts taken from reference TRBV5-1 and TRBJ2-1, reads KAGVTQTPRYLIKTRGQQVTLSCSPISGHRSVSWYQQTPGQGLQFLFEYFSETQRNKGNFPGRFSGRQFSNSRSEMNVSTLELGDSALYLCASSETGLGNEQFFGPGTRLTVL.